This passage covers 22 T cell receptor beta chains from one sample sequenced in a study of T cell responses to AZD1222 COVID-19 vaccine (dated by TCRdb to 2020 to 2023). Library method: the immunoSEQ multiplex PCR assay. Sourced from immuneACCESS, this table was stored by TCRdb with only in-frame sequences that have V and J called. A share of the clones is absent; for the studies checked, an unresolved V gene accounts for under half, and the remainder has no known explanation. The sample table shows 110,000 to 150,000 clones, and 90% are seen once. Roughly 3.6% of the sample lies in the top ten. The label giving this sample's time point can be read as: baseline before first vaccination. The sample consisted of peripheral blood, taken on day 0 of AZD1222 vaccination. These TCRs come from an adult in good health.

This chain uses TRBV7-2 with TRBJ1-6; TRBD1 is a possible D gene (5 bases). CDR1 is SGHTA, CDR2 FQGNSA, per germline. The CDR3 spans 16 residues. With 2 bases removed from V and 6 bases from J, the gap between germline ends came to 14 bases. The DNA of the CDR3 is TGTGCCAGCAGCTTATCGGGGGTGGGTGGTAATTCACCCCTCCACTTT. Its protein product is CASSLSGVGGNSPLHF. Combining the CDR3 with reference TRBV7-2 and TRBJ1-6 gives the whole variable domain GAGVSQSPSNKVTEKGKDVELRCDPISGHTALYWYRQSLGQGLEFLIYFQGNSAPDKSGLPSDRFSAERTGGSVSTLTIQRTQQEDSAVYLCASSLSGVGGNSPLHFGNGTRLTVT.

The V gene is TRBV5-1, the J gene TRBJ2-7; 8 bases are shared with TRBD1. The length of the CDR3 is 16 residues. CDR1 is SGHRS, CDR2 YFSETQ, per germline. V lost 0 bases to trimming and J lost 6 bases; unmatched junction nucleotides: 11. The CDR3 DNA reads TGCGCCAGCAGCTTGGGTTCGACAGGGGCTCTTCGCGAGCAGTACTTC. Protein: CASSLGSTGALREQYF. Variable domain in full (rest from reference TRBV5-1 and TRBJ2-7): KAGVTQTPRYLIKTRGQQVTLSCSPISGHRSVSWYQQTPGQGLQFLFEYFSETQRNKGNFPGRFSGRQFSNSRSEMNVSTLELGDSALYLCASSLGSTGALREQYFGPGTRLTVT.

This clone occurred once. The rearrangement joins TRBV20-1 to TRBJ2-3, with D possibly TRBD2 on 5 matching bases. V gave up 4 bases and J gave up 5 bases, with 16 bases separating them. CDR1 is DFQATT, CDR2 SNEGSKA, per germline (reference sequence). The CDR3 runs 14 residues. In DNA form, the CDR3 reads TGCAGTGCTATTGACATTGTAGGAGGAGATACGCAGTATTTT. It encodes CSAIDIVGGDTQYF.

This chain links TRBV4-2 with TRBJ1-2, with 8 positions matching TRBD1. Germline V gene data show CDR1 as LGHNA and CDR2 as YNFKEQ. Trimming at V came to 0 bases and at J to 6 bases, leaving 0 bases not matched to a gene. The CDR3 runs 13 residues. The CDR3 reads CASSQDRGHGYTF. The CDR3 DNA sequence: TGTGCCAGCAGCCAAGACAGGGGGCATGGCTACACCTTC.

CDR3 nucleotide sequence: TGTGCCAGCCGCGGGGGCTCTAGCGGGAGGGGGAATGAGCAGTTCTTC. Protein: CASRGGSSGRGNEQFF. The chain employs TRBV9 and TRBJ2-1, with 12 bases fitting TRBD2. Germline CDR1 is SGDLS and CDR2 is YYNGEE. Losses at the gene ends were 7 bases for V and 7 bases for J; bases not matched to a gene: 12. The CDR3 is made up of 16 amino acids.

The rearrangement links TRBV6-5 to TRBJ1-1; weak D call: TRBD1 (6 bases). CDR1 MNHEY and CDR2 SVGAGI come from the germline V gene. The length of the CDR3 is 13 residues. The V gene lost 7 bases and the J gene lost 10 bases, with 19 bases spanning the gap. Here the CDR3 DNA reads TGTGCCAGCACCCCGGATGTGCAGGGGAGAGCTTTCTTT. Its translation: CASTPDVQGRAFF.

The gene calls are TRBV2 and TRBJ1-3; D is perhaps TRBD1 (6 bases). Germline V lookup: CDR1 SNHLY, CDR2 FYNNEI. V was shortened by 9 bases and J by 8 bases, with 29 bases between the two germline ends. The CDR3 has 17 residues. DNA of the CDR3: TGTGCCAGTCGGGGTCCCGGGACAAGACCCGCGGGATACACCATATATTTT. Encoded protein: CASRGPGTRPAGYTIYF.

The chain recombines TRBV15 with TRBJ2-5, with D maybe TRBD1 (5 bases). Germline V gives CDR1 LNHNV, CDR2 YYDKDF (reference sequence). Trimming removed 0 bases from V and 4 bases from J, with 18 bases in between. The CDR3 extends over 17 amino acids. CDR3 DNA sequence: TGTGCCACCAGCAGAGATTGGGGCAGGGTGGATGGAGAGACCCAGTACTTC. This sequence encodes CATSRDWGRVDGETQYF. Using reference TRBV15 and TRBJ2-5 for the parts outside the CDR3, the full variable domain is DAMVIQNPRYQVTQFGKPVTLSCSQTLNHNVMYWYQQKSSQAPKLLFHYYDKDFNNEADTPDNFQSRRPNTSFCFLDIRSPGLGDTAMYLCATSRDWGRVDGETQYFGPGTRLLVL.

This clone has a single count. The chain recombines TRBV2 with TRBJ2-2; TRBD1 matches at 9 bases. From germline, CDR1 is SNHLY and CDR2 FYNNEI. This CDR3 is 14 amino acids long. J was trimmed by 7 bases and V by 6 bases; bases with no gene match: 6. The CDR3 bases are TGTGCCAGCAGCTGGGACAGGGAGGTCGGGGAGCTGTTTTTT. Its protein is CASSWDREVGELFF.

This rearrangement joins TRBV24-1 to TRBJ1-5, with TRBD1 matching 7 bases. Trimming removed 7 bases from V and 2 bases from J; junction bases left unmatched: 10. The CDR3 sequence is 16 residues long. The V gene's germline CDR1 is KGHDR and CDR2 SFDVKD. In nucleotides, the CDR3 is TGTGCCACCAGCCTAACAGGGGTAGGCGGCAATCAGCCCCAGCATTTT. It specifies CATSLTGVGGNQPQHF.

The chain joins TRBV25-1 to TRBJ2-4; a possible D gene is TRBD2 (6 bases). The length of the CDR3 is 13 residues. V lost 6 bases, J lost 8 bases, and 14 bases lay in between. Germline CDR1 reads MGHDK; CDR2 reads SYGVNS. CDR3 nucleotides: TGTGCCAGCAGACCGGAGGGGACGGACATTCAGTACTTC. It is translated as CASRPEGTDIQYF.

CDR3 nucleotide sequence: TGTGCCAGCAGCCCTCTAGGGACAGGGATGACCGGGGAGCTGTTTTTT. Translation: CASSPLGTGMTGELFF. V usage is TRBV7-2 and J usage is TRBJ2-2; TRBD1 matches 9 bases. This CDR3 region has 16 residues. V trimming: 5 bases; J trimming: 5 bases; junction bases outside the gene matches: 9. Germline CDR1 SGHTA, CDR2 FQGNSA. The full variable domain, in which reference TRBV7-2 and TRBJ2-2 provide the parts outside the CDR3, is GAGVSQSPSNKVTEKGKDVELRCDPISGHTALYWYRQSLGQGLEFLIYFQGNSAPDKSGLPSDRFSAERTGGSVSTLTIQRTQQEDSAVYLCASSPLGTGMTGELFFGEGSRLTVL.

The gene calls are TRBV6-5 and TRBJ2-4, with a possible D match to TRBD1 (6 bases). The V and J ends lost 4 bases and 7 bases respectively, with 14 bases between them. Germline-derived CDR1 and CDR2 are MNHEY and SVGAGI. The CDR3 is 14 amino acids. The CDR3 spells CASSFYRDRNIQYF. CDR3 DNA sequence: TGTGCCAGCAGTTTCTACAGGGATCGGAACATTCAGTACTTC.

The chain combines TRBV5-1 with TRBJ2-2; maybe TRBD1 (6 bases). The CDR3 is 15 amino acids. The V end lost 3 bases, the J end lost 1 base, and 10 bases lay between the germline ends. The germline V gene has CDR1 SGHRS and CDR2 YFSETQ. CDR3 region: CASSWGQRNTGELFF. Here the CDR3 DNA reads TGCGCCAGCAGCTGGGGACAACGGAACACCGGGGAGCTGTTTTTT.

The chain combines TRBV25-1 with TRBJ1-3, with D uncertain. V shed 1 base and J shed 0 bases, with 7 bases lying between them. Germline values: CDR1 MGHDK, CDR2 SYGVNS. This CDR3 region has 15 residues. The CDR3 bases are TGTGCCAGCAGTGAATTAGCACTCTCTGGAAACACCATATATTTT. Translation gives CASSELALSGNTIYF.

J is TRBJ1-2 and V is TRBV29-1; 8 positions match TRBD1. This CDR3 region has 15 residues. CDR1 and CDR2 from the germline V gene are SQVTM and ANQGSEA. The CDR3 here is CVLMGPGGRESGYTF. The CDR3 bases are TGCGTCCTCATGGGGCCAGGGGGCCGAGAGTCTGGCTACACCTTC.

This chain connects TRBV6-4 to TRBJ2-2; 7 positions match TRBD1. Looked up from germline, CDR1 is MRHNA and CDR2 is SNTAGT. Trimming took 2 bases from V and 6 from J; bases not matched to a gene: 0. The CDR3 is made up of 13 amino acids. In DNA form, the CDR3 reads TGTGCCAGCAGTGACCAGGGGGCCGGGGAGCTGTTTTTT. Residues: CASSDQGAGELFF.

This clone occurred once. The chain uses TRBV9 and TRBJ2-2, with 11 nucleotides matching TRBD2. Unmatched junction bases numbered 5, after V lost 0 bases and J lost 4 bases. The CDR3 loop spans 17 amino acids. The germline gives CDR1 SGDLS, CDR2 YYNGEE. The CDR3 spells CASSVGPTSGVTGELFF. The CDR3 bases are TGTGCCAGCAGCGTAGGACCGACTAGCGGGGTCACCGGGGAGCTGTTTTTT.

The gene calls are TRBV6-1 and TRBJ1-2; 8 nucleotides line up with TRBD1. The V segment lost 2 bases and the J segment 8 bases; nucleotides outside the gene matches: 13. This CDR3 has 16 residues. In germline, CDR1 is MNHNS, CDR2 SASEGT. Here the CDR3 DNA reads TGTGCCAGCAGTGAACCGACGACCAGACAGGGGACCGGCTACACCTTC. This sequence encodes CASSEPTTRQGTGYTF.

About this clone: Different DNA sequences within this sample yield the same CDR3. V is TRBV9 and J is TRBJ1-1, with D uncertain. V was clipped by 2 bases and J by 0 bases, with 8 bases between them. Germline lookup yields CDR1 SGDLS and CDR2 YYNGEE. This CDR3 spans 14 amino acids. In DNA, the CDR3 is TGTGCCAGCAGCGTCGTAGAAATGAACACTGAAGCTTTCTTT. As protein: CASSVVEMNTEAFF.

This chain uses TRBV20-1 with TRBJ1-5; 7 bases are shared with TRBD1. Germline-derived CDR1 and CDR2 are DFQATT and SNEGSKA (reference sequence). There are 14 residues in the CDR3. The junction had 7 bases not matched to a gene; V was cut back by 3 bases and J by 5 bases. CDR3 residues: CSASGGQTDQPQHF. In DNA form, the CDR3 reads TGCAGTGCTAGTGGGGGACAGACTGATCAGCCCCAGCATTTT.

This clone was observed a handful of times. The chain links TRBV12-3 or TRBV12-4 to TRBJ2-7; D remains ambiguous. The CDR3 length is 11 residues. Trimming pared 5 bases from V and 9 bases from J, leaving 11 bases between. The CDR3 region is CASSHEFGQYF. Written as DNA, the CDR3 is TGTGCCAGCAGTCACGAGTTCGGGCAGTACTTC.